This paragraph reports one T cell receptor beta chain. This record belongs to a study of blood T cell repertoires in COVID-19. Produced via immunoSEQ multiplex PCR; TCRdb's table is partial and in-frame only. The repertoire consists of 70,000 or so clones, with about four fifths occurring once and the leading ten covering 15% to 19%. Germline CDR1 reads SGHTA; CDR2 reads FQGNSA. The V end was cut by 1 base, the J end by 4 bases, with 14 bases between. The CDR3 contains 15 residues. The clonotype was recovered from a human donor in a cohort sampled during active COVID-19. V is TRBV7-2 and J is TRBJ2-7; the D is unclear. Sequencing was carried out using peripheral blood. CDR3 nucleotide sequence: TGTGCCAGCAGCTTAGTATCAGGCCACCAATACGAGCAGTACTTC. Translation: CASSLVSGHQYEQYF.